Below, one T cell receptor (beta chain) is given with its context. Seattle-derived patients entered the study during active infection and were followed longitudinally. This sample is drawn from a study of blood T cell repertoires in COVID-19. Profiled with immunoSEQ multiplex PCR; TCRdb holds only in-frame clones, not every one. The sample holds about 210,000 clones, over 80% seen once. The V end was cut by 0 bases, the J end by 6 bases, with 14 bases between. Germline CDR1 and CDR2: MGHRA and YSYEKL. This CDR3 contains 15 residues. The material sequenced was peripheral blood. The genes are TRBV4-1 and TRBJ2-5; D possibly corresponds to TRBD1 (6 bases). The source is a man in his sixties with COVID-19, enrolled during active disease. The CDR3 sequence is CASSQDTTGIKTQYF. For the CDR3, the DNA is TGCGCCAGCAGCCAAGATACAACAGGGATAAAGACCCAGTACTTC.